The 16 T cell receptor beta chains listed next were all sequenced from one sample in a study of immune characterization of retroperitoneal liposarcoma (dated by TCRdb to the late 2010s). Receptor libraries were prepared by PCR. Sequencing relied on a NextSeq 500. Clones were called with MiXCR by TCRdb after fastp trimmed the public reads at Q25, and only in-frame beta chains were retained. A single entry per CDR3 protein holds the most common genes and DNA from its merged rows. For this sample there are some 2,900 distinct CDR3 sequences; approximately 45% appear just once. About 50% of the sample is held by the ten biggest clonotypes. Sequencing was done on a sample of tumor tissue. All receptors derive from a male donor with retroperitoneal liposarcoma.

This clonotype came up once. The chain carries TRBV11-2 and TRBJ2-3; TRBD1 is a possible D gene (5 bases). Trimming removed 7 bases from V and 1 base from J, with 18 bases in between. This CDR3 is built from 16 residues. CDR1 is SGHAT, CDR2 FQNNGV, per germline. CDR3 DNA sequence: TGTGCCAGCATACTAAGGGGCAGGGTGGGCACAGATACGCAGTATTTT. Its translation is CASILRGRVGTDTQYF.

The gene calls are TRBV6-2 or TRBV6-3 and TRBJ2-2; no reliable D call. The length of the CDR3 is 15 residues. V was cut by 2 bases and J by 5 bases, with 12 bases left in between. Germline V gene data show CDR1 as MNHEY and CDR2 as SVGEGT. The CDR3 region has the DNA TGTGCCAGCAGTTACGTCCGGGTAAAGACCGGGGAGCTGTTTTTT. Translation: CASSYVRVKTGELFF.

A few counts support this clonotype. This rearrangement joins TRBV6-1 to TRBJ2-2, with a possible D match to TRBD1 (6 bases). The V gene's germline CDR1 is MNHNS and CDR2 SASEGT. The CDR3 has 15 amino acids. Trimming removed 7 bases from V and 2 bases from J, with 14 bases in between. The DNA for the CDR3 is TGTGCCAGCACTCAGGACAGACTAAACACCGGGGAGCTGTTTTTT. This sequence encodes CASTQDRLNTGELFF.

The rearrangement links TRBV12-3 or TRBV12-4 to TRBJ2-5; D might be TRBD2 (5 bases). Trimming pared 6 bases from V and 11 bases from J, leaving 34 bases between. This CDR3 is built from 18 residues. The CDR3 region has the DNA TGTGCCAGCAGCCAATGGGGAGCGTCGGCGAGCTCCTACAATGAGCAGTACTTC. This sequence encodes CASSQWGASASSYNEQYF.

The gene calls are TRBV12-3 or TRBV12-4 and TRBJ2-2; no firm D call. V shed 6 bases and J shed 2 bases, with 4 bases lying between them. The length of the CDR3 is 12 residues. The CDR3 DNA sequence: TGTGCCAGCAGCGTCAACACCGGGGAGCTGTTTTTT. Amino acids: CASSVNTGELFF.

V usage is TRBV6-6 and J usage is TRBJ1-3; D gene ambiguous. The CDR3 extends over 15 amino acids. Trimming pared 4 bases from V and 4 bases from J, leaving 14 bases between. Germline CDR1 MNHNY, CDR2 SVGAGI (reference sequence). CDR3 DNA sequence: TGTGCCAGCAGTTCGGGTCTACCTCGAGGAAACACCATATATTTT. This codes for CASSSGLPRGNTIYF.

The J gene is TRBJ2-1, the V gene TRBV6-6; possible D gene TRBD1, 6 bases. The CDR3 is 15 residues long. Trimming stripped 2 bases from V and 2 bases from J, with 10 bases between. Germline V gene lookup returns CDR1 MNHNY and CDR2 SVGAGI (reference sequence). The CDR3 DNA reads TGTGCCAGCAGTTACCGGGGACAAACCTACAATGAGCAGTTCTTC. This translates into CASSYRGQTYNEQFF.

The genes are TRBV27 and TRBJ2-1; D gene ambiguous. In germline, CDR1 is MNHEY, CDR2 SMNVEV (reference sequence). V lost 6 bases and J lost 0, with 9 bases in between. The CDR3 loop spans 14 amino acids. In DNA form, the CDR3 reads TGTGCCAGCAGGGCAGGCCCCTCCTACAATGAGCAGTTCTTC. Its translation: CASRAGPSYNEQFF.

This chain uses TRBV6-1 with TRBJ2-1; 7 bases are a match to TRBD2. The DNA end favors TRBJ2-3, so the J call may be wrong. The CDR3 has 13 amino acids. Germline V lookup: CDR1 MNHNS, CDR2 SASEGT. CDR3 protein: CASSVYSGDTQYF. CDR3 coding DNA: TGTGCCAGCAGTGTCTATAGCGGGGATACGCAGTATTTT.

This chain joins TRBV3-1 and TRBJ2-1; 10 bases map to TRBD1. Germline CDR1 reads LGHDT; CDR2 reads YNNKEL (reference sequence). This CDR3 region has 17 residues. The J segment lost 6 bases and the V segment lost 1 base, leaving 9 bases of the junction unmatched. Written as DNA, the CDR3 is TGTGCCAGCAGCCAAGGAGGGAGGGACAGGGGTGGCAATGAGCAGTTCTTC. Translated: CASSQGGRDRGGNEQFF.

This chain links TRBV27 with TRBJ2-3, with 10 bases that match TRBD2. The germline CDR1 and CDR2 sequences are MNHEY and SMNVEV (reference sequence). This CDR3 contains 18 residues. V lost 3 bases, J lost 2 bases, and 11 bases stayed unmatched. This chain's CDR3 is CASSFLTSLAGDTDTQYF. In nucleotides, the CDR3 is TGTGCCAGCAGTTTTCTAACCAGTCTAGCGGGGGACACAGATACGCAGTATTTT.

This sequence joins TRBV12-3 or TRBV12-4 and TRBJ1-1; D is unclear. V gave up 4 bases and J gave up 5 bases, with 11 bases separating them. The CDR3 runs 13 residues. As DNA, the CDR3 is TGTGCCAGCAGTTCGGGCCCTGCGACTGAAGCTTTCTTT. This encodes CASSSGPATEAFF.

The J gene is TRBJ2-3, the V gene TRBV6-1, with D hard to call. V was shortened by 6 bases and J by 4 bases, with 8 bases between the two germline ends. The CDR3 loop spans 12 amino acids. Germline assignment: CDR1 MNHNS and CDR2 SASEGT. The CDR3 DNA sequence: TGTGCCAGCAGCAGTGTTCCAGATACGCAGTATTTT. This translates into CASSSVPDTQYF.

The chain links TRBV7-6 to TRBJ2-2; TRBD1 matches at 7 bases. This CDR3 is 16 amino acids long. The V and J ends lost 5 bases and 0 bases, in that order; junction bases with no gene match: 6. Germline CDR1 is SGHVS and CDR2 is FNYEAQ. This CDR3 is CASSSSGTANTGELFF. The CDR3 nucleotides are TGTGCCAGCAGCAGCTCCGGGACAGCGAACACCGGGGAGCTGTTTTTT.

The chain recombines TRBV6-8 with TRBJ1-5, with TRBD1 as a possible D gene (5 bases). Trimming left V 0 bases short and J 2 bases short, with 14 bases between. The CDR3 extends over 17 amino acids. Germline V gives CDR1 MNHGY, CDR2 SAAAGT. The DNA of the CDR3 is TGTGCCAGCAGTTACTCCCGTGGGGGAGGTGGCAATCAGCCCCAGCATTTT. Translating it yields CASSYSRGGGGNQPQHF.

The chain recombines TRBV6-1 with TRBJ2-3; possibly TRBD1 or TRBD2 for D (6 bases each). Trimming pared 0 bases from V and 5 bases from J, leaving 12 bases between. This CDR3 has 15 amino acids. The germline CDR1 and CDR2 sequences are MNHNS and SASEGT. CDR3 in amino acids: CASSEAEGVGDTQYF. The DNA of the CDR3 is TGTGCCAGCAGTGAAGCGGAGGGGGTCGGAGATACGCAGTATTTT.